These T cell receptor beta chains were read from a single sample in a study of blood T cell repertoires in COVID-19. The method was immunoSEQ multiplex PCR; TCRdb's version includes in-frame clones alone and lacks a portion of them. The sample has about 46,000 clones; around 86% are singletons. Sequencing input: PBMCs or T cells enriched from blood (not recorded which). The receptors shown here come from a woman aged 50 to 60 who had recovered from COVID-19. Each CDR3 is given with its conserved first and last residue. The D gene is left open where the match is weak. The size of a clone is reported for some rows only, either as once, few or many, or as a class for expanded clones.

TGTGCCAGCAGCTTAGACCCCAGGGGGCCGAATGAAAAACTGTTTTTT	CASSLDPRGPNEKLFF	TRBV7-2	TRBJ1-4	TRBD1	.
TGTGCCAGCTCACCCGTCGGGGGACTAGCGGGAGCATCCTACAATGAGCAGTTCTTC	CASSPVGGLAGASYNEQFF	TRBV18	TRBJ2-1	TRBD2	once
TGTGCCAGCATTACCGGGTTTAGCACCGGGGAGCTGTTTTTT	CASITGFSTGELFF	TRBV6-8	TRBJ2-2	.	.
TGCAGCGTTCCGAGCCCAGGGGGCCCCTATGGCTACACCTTC	CSVPSPGGPYGYTF	TRBV29-1	TRBJ1-2	TRBD1	.
TGTGCCAGCAGTTACGGACAGGGCCATTACAATGAGCAGTTCTTC	CASSYGQGHYNEQFF	TRBV27	TRBJ2-1	TRBD1	.
TGTGCCTGGACCAGGGGGCTCCTCTCCTATAATTCACCCCTCCACTTT	CAWTRGLLSYNSPLHF	TRBV30	TRBJ1-6	TRBD1	.
TGTGCCACCAGCAGAGATGGTGCGGGCGAGACCCAGTACTTC	CATSRDGAGETQYF	TRBV15	TRBJ2-5	.	.
TGTGCCAGCAGTGAATCCATGACAGGGCCCTATGGCTACACCTTC	CASSESMTGPYGYTF	TRBV6-1	TRBJ1-2	TRBD1	.
TGTGCCTGGGATACAGGGGGAGTTAACTATGGCTACACCTTC	CAWDTGGVNYGYTF	TRBV30	TRBJ1-2	TRBD1	.
TGTGCCAGCAGTCCCTCCGCCCACAGCTCCTACGAGCAGTACTTC	CASSPSAHSSYEQYF	TRBV2	TRBJ2-7	.	.
TGTGCCAGCAGCTTAGTCGGGGGGTCGAATGAAAAACTGTTTTTT	CASSLVGGSNEKLFF	TRBV11-2	TRBJ1-4	.	.
TGTGCCAGCAGTTTAGCCGACAGGGAGGATGGCTACACCTTC	CASSLADREDGYTF	TRBV28	TRBJ1-2	TRBD1	.
TGTGCCAGCAGTGAAGCAGGGGACTTCATGAACACTGAAGCTTTCTTT	CASSEAGDFMNTEAFF	TRBV6-1	TRBJ1-1	.	.
TGTGCCAGCAGCCCCCCGGTGCGATTCTACAATGAGCAGTTCTTC	CASSPPVRFYNEQFF	TRBV28	TRBJ2-1	.	.
TGTGCCAGCAGCCACGGACAACCCACAGATACGCAGTATTTT	CASSHGQPTDTQYF	TRBV7-2	TRBJ2-3	.	.
TGTGCCAGTAACGACAGACAGGGGAATCAGCCCCAGCATTTT	CASNDRQGNQPQHF	TRBV19	TRBJ1-5	TRBD1	.
TGTGCCAGCAGCTTAAGAGGGGGCCCCTATAATTCACCCCTCCACTTT	CASSLRGGPYNSPLHF	TRBV7-8	TRBJ1-6	TRBD1	.
TGTGCCAGTAGTATTTCTACAGGGTTCTACGAGCAGTACTTC	CASSISTGFYEQYF	TRBV19	TRBJ2-7	.	.
TGTGCCAGCAGCCAAGCACTGACAGGGGTTGGCGAGCAGTACTTC	CASSQALTGVGEQYF	TRBV4-2	TRBJ2-7	TRBD1	.
TGTGCCAGCAGCGCCCGCCTGATCCCAGGGGGCGATGGCGGCTACACCTTC	CASSARLIPGGDGGYTF	TRBV9	TRBJ1-2	TRBD1	.
TGTGCCAGCAGTTTTGGGACAGACAGCACAGATACGCAGTATTTT	CASSFGTDSTDTQYF	TRBV7-9	TRBJ2-3	TRBD1	.
TGTGCCAGCAGCGCAGGGTGGGGAAACACCATATATTTT	CASSAGWGNTIYF	TRBV11-2	TRBJ1-3	.	.
TGTGCCAGTAGTGGAGGGGCGGTGAACACCGGGGAGCTGTTTTTT	CASSGGAVNTGELFF	TRBV19	TRBJ2-2	.	.
TGCGCCAGCAGCCAAGCTACACCCAAACAGGGGGCGCGGGGGTTCACCCTCCACTTT	CASSQATPKQGARGFTLHF	TRBV4-3	TRBJ1-6	TRBD1	once
TGTGCCAGTAGTATTGGTCTAGCGGGTTCCTACAATGAGCAGTTCTTC	CASSIGLAGSYNEQFF	TRBV19	TRBJ2-1	TRBD2	.
TGTGCCAGCGCAGGGGAGCGGGGTAAAATTAATGAGCAGTTCTTC	CASAGERGKINEQFF	TRBV7-9	TRBJ2-1	.	once
TGTGCCAGCAGTTCCCGGTCGGGGACAGAAGGGCATTTT	CASSSRSGTEGHF	TRBV2	TRBJ1-5	TRBD1	few
TGTGCCAGCCAAGCCAGGGTGACTGGAAACACCATATATTTT	CASQARVTGNTIYF	TRBV28	TRBJ1-3	.	.
TGTGCCAGCAGCTTAGTTGGGGGCTTGAACACTGAAGCTTTCTTT	CASSLVGGLNTEAFF	TRBV7-6	TRBJ1-1	.	once
TGTGCCAGTAGTGCAGGGTACGATGGCTACACCTTC	CASSAGYDGYTF	TRBV19	TRBJ1-2	.	.
TGTGCCAGCAGCTTAGCGACGGGTCAGCCCCAGCATTTT	CASSLATGQPQHF	TRBV7-2	TRBJ1-5	.	.
TGCGCCAGCGAACTGACCGGGACAGGGGGAACCGGGGAGCTGTTTTTT	CASELTGTGGTGELFF	TRBV5-1	TRBJ2-2	TRBD1	.
TGTGCCAGCAGGCCTTCAGGGTATAGCGGAGAGCAGTACTTC	CASRPSGYSGEQYF	TRBV28	TRBJ2-7	.	.
TGTGCCAGCAGCCAAGAAAGGCGCAGGGCGGCAGGGGCCAACGTCCTGACTTTC	CASSQERRRAAGANVLTF	TRBV3-1/TRBV3-2	TRBJ2-6	.	.
TGTGCCAGCAGCCGGAGTGGTCTAGCCGGCGAGACCCAGTACTTC	CASSRSGLAGETQYF	TRBV7-9	TRBJ2-5	.	.
TGTGCCAGCAGCTATTCGGACATGAGCAATCAGCCCCAGCATTTT	CASSYSDMSNQPQHF	TRBV5-8	TRBJ1-5	.	.
TGTGCCAGTAGTATCGCCCGGGACAGGGTATTCTATGGCTACACCTTC	CASSIARDRVFYGYTF	TRBV19	TRBJ1-2	TRBD1	.
TGTGCCAGCAGCTTAGGGAGGGGGTGGTCTGAAGCTTTCTTT	CASSLGRGWSEAFF	TRBV13	TRBJ1-1	.	.
TGTGCCAGCAAACACCGGGACAGGGGGGGCTACACCTTC	CASKHRDRGGYTF	TRBV6-5	TRBJ1-2	TRBD1	.
TGTGCCAGCAATATAGGACGGGGGGCAGATACGCAGTATTTT	CASNIGRGADTQYF	TRBV25-1	TRBJ2-3	TRBD2	few
TGCGCCAGCAGCCCGGGACAGGGAGGCTCGGGGGAGCAGTACTTC	CASSPGQGGSGEQYF	TRBV5-1	TRBJ2-7	TRBD1	.
TGTGCCAGCAGTTACTCGAAGCATCAAAGAAACACCATATATTTT	CASSYSKHQRNTIYF	TRBV6-5	TRBJ1-3	.	.
TGTGCCAGCAGCCTACAGGAAAACCTGGAAGCTTTCTTT	CASSLQENLEAFF	TRBV12-3/TRBV12-4	TRBJ1-1	.	.
TGTGCCAGCAGCCCTATCAGGGGGGATGAGGATCGGGCAGCCGGCTACACCTTC	CASSPIRGDEDRAAGYTF	TRBV4-2	TRBJ1-2	TRBD1	once
TGCGCCAGCAGCCTCGGGACAGTTGAGACAGATACGCAGTATTTT	CASSLGTVETDTQYF	TRBV5-1	TRBJ2-3	TRBD1	.
TGTGCCAGCAGTTTATGGGGACAGGGGTCGGACACTGAAGCTTTCTTT	CASSLWGQGSDTEAFF	TRBV27	TRBJ1-1	TRBD1	.
TGCGCCAGCAGCCCTCTTGTGGGGACTGGGACCCAGTACTTC	CASSPLVGTGTQYF	TRBV4-3	TRBJ2-5	.	.
TGTGCCAGCAGTGCCCAGGGGAAAGGCTACACCTTC	CASSAQGKGYTF	TRBV27	TRBJ1-2	.	.
TGCGCCAGCAGCCAAGAGAGGGGGCCAAAGACCCAGTACTTC	CASSQERGPKTQYF	TRBV4-3	TRBJ2-5	TRBD1	.
TGTGCCAGCAATGGTGGGCCGGAAAAACTGTTTTTT	CASNGGPEKLFF	TRBV28	TRBJ1-4	.	.
TGTGCCAGCAGTAGACAGGGGGAGCAAGATACGCAGTATTTT	CASSRQGEQDTQYF	TRBV2	TRBJ2-3	TRBD1	.
TGCGCCAGCAGCCAAGCCTCAGACAGTTTCTCAGATACGCAGTATTTT	CASSQASDSFSDTQYF	TRBV4-3	TRBJ2-3	.	.
TGTGCCAGCAGCCCCACTGGGCTCGCCGGGGAGCTGTTTTTT	CASSPTGLAGELFF	TRBV28	TRBJ2-2	.	.
TGCGCCAGCAGCCCTCTAGCGGGGGTGAACTACGAGCAGTACTTC	CASSPLAGVNYEQYF	TRBV5-1	TRBJ2-7	TRBD2	.
TGTGCCAGCAGCTTGAGGTGGGGGGTCGGGGAGACCCAGTACTTC	CASSLRWGVGETQYF	TRBV5-6	TRBJ2-5	.	.
TGTGCCAGCAGGGCAGGGGGTAGTCCCTACGAGCAGTACTTC	CASRAGGSPYEQYF	TRBV11-2	TRBJ2-7	TRBD1	.
TGTGCCAGCAGCCCGGACAGCATCTATGGCTACACCTTC	CASSPDSIYGYTF	TRBV7-9	TRBJ1-2	.	once
TGTGCCAGCAGCTTCCAAGGCACGGCTAGGGGTTTCACAGATACGCAGTATTTT	CASSFQGTARGFTDTQYF	TRBV7-2	TRBJ2-3	.	.
TGTGCCAGCAGCCAAGTGACAGGGGACTACACCTTC	CASSQVTGDYTF	TRBV3-1/TRBV3-2	TRBJ1-2	TRBD1	.
TGTGCCAGCAGCCCAGGGCAGGGGAATAATTCACCCCTCCACTTT	CASSPGQGNNSPLHF	TRBV7-8	TRBJ1-6	.	.